This T cell receptor beta chain appears in the sequencing data of a study of blood T cell repertoires in COVID-19. Study in general: Samples came from the United States, Italy and Spain, spanning acute and convalescent COVID-19. The analysed material was cDNA or gDNA that came from T cells, B-cell-depleted T cells, or PBMCs.

The germline gives CDR1 WNHNN, CDR2 SYGVQD (reference sequence). CDR3 size: 14 residues. Trimming removed 2 bases from V and 4 bases from J; junction bases left unmatched: 4. Original handling: Using reference gene primer amplification, nucleated cell counts were estimated. The assay was immunoSEQ multiplex PCR, and TCRdb's table has in-frame clones only and misses some. D and trimming come from the DNA, and the V and J calls and clone size come from that table. The sample includes roughly 100,000 clones, more than 70% seen only once; the top ten take around 3.4%. This chain links TRBV10-1 with TRBJ1-1; 7 bases agree with TRBD1. The clonotype was recovered from a woman in her sixties with acute or convalescent COVID-19. Material: peripheral blood. The CDR3 DNA reads as TGCGCCAGCAGTGAGACGACAGGGTTCACTGAAGCTTTCTTT. This translates into CASSETTGFTEAFF.